The next 9 T cell receptor beta chains were all read from a single sample in a study of regulatory T cells in long-lasting Graves disease. Through Arm-PCR of CDR3 regions and iRepertoire HTBI primers, TCR beta libraries were built. From the multiplex PCR reads, TCRdb called clonotypes with MiXCR, one entry per CDR3 protein. This table holds approximately 400,000 distinct CDR3 sequences, around 15% found once. Time point defined: newly diagnosed GD, antithyroid drugs for less than 3 months. Extracted RNA from PBMCs served as the source of the TCR library. The sequencing here drew on peripheral blood mononuclear cells (PBMCs), taken at new diagnosis, from a patient treated with antithyroid drugs. The receptors shown here come from a female donor with Graves disease.

This clonotype has a handful of counts. This chain's CDR3 is CASSSWLGPRFF. In DNA, the CDR3 is TGCGCCAGCAGCTCCTGGTTGGGGCCTCGATTCTTC. This chain uses TRBV5-1 with TRBJ2-1; perhaps TRBD1 as D (5 bases). Trimming removed 3 bases at V and 16 bases at J, with 17 bases between. This CDR3 has 12 residues. In germline, CDR1 is SGHRS, CDR2 YFSETQ.

This clonotype was seen many times. The gene calls are TRBV5-1 and TRBJ1-5, with D perhaps matching TRBD1 (6 bases). Germline-derived CDR1 and CDR2 are SGHRS and YFSETQ. The CDR3 is 14 amino acids. The V end was cut by 1 base, the J end by 5 bases, with 10 bases between. CDR3 coding DNA: TGCGCCAGCAGCTTGCGGGGGGGCGATCAGCCCCAGCATTTT. Its protein product is CASSLRGGDQPQHF.

On this clonotype: Just one base apart from a much larger clone, this may be a read error. V is TRBV6-2 or TRBV6-3 and J is TRBJ1-4; 7 bases align to TRBD1. Trimming at V came to 5 bases and at J to 6 bases, leaving 9 bases not matched to a gene. The germline gives CDR1 MNHEY, CDR2 SVGEGT. The CDR3 covers 15 residues. The CDR3 loop is CASSDARTGYEKLFF. In DNA, the CDR3 is TGTGCCAGCAGTGACGCCAGGACAGGCTATGAAAAACTGTTTTTT.

Worth noting for this clonotype: A much larger clone differs from this one at a single base, so this may be a read error. The chain has TRBV7-2 and TRBJ2-5; a weak D match, TRBD1 (6 bases). The germline V gene encodes CDR1 SGHTA and CDR2 FQGNSA. The CDR3 has 15 residues. V shed 5 bases and J shed 7 bases, with 20 bases lying between them. Written as DNA, the CDR3 is TGTGCCAGCAGCCGGTTTTCAACAGGGTTGGGGACCCAGTACTTC. Translated, it gives CASSRFSTGLGTQYF.

The V call is TRBV12-3 or TRBV12-4, the J call TRBJ2-2; 7 bases fit TRBD1. Trimming took 3 bases from V and 5 from J; bases not matched to a gene: 9. This CDR3 has 16 amino acids. DNA of the CDR3: TGTGCCAGCAGTTTGCCACAGGGGATTGATACCGGGGAGCTGTTTTTT. This encodes CASSLPQGIDTGELFF.

This clonotype has a count of ten or more. DNA of the CDR3: TGTGCCAGCAGCTTAACGAGGGTCTACGAGCAGTACTTC. It encodes CASSLTRVYEQYF. The chain has TRBV7-2 and TRBJ2-7, with a tentative D call TRBD2 (5 bases). Germline-derived CDR1 and CDR2 are SGHTA and FQGNSA. Trimming left V 2 bases short and J 3 bases short, with 8 bases between. There are 13 residues in the CDR3.

This clonotype was counted ten times or more. The junction shows a germline mismatch at one end, possibly a read error. The chain uses TRBV5-1 and TRBJ2-7; tentatively, D is TRBD1 or TRBD2 (5 bases each). CDR3 length equals 11 residues. Germline V gene data show CDR1 as SGHRS and CDR2 as YFSETQ. DNA for the CDR3: TGTGCCAGCAGCTGGGGACCCGAGCAGTACTTC. This gives the protein CASSWGPEQYF.

This chain uses TRBV3-1 with TRBJ1-2; 8 bases are a match to TRBD1. V gave up 0 bases and J gave up 1 base; unmatched junction bases: 7. The CDR3 contains 17 residues. Germline CDR1 and CDR2: LGHDT and YNNKEL (reference sequence). The CDR3 loop is CASSQDGTGLFNYGYTF. The CDR3 DNA reads TGTGCCAGCAGCCAAGACGGGACAGGACTTTTTAACTATGGCTACACCTTC.

This chain uses TRBV28 with TRBJ1-5, with D perhaps matching TRBD1 (6 bases). V was pared by 6 bases and J by 4 bases, with 16 bases between. This CDR3 comprises 15 residues. The germline CDR1 and CDR2 sequences are MDHEN and SYDVKM. The CDR3, as DNA: TGTGCCAGCAGCCTCGGGACACCCCTTAATCAGCCCCAGCATTTT. Translated, it gives CASSLGTPLNQPQHF.